This TCR beta chain was profiled in a study of beta chain features in type 1 diabetes. Notes on this clone: Its target is unknown.

As every portion of the isolated RNA was reverse transcribed, the sequencing read expressed TCRB transcripts. The repertoire was sequenced with immunoSEQ multiplex PCR; TCRdb's copy has only in-frame clones and lacks some. Found here are hundreds of thousands of clones, over 13% of them singletons; the top ten hold 0.03% to 0.04%. Donors contributed one heparinised blood draw apiece, averaging approximately 100 mL. Study results and limitations: Researchers report that Type 1 diabetes patients had moderately but significantly shorter TCRB CDR3s across all four CD4+ subsets.

This sequence originates from a man between 18 and 35 years old with type 1 diabetes. Sequenced input: naive CD4+ T cells from blood.

The CDR3 is CASSLGVLAGVDEQFF. For the CDR3, the DNA is TGCGCCAGCAGCTTGGGCGTTCTAGCGGGGGTGGATGAGCAGTTCTTC. This rearrangement joins TRBV5-1 to TRBJ2-1; TRBD2 agrees at 10 bases. The J segment lost 8 bases and the V segment lost 0 bases, leaving 8 bases of the junction unmatched. The CDR3 is made up of 16 amino acids. The germline CDR1 and CDR2 sequences are SGHRS and YFSETQ.